This T cell receptor beta chain appears in the sequencing data of a study of Ad26.COV2.S vaccination and SARS-CoV-2 variants. The wider study: Enrolled in COV1001, the donor was in the Ad26.COV2.S trial arm, which received the vaccine. Study-wide findings and caveats: Responses of T cells in total may have been underestimated by the TCR breadth and depth analyses. Recipients given vaccine exceeded placebo recipients in spike-specific TCR breadth.

This CDR3 has 12 amino acids. The germline gives CDR1 LNHDA, CDR2 SQIVND (reference sequence). Trimming took 8 bases from V and 3 from J, leaving 7 bases between them. A remark on this clone: What it binds is unknown.

Method: immunoSEQ multiplex PCR; TCRdb's copy keeps in-frame clones and lacks some. This table holds around 300,000 clones, almost 90% found once. Specified treatment: some 19 received Ad26.COV2.S at low or high dose, single or two shots; about 5 received placebo; per-sample allocation not given. Sample collection was performed on day 63 after the first vaccine or placebo injection. The sequencing used peripheral blood, collected in a trial of Ad26.COV2.S vaccine versus placebo. This sequence joins TRBV19 and TRBJ2-2; D remains unclear. The sequence was collected from a person between 18 and 65 years old who received the Ad26.COV2.S COVID-19 vaccine or a placebo. The CDR3 DNA reads TGTGCCAGTCCCTCTTACACCGGGGAGCTGTTTTTT. Translation gives CASPSYTGELFF.